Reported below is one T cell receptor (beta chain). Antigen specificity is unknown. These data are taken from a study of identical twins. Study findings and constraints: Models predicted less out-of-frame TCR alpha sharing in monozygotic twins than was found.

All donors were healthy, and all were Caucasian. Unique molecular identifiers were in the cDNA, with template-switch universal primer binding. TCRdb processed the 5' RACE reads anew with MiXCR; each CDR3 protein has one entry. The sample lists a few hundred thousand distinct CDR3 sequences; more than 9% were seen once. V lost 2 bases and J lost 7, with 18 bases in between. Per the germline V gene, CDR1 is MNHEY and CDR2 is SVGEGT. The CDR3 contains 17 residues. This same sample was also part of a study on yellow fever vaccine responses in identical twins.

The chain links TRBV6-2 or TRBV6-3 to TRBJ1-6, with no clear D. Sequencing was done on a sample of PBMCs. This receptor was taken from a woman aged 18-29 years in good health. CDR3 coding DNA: TGTGCCAGCAGTTACACCATAAGGACGGATGCGAATTCACCCCTCCACTTT. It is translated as CASSYTIRTDANSPLHF.